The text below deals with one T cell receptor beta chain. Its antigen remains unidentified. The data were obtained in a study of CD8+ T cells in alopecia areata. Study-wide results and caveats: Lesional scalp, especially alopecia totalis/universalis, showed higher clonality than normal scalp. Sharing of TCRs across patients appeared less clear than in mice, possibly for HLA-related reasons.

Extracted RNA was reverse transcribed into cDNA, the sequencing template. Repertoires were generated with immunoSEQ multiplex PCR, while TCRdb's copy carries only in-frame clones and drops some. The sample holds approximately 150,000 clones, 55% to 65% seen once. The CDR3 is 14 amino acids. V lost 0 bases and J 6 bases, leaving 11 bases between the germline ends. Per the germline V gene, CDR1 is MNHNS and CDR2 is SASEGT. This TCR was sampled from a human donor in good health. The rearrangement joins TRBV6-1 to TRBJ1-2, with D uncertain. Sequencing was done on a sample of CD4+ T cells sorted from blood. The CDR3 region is CASSEAAGFHGYTF. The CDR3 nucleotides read TGTGCCAGCAGTGAAGCGGCGGGATTCCATGGCTACACCTTC.